This T cell receptor beta chain came from a study of naive and memory T cell subsets. Findings and caveats of the study: Especially in CD8 cells, naive repertoires contained a few larger clonotypes, possibly CD45RA-re-expressing memory cells. Naive and memory repertoire findings lacked a ground truth for validation.

This clonotype was recorded a few times. The antigen remains unidentified. Looked up from germline, CDR1 is MNHNY and CDR2 is SVGAGI (reference sequence). Trimming removed 7 bases from V and 2 bases from J, with 12 bases in between. CDR3 length: 13 residues. Both TRBC1 and TRBC2 were covered by a beta constant-region primer of two equimolar oligonucleotides. Four rounds of PCR amplified the ligated cDNA using nested alpha and beta constant-region primers plus SP2. TCRdb reprocessed the UMI-ligation and nested PCR reads with MiXCR, giving one entry per CDR3 protein. The table lists about 150,000 distinct CDR3 sequences, approximately 24% of them singletons. Cells stained for CD3, CD4, CD8, CD45RA and CD27 were sorted into four subsets.

This clonotype was obtained from a human donor in good health. Sequences were obtained from naive CD4+ T cells from blood. The chain employs TRBV6-6 and TRBJ2-7, with a tentative D call TRBD2 (6 bases). The CDR3 sequence: CASMSGRTYEQYF. The CDR3 DNA sequence: TGTGCCAGCATGAGCGGGCGCACCTACGAGCAGTACTTC.